The source of this T cell receptor beta chain is a study of shared clonotypes between healthy human individuals. Study in general: The plates for each donor numbered three CD4 naive, three CD4 memory, two CD8 naive and one CD8 memory.

Germline CDR1 reads KGHSH; CDR2 reads LQKENI. This CDR3 has 13 amino acids. The V and J ends lost 4 bases and 3 bases respectively, with 9 bases between them. Notes on this clone: The antigen is undetermined.

Adults of Caucasian background living in Nashville, Tennessee made up all donors. Only in-frame clones appear in the TCRdb table, and some are missing; sequencing was by immunoSEQ multiplex PCR. The sample consists of around 1.6 million clones, 95% to 99% of them appearing once. Study-level findings and limits: An expected dependence of interdonor clonotype sharing on sequencing depth was noted. Naive subsets usually exceeded memory subsets in estimated richness.

This clonotype was obtained from a young man in good health. V is TRBV18 and J is TRBJ1-1; D is ambiguous. Material for sequencing was naive CD4+ T cells sorted from blood. Subset: CD45RA+ positively selected. For the CDR3, the DNA is TGTGCCAGCTCACAGGGCCTGGACACTGAAGCTTTCTTT. Residues: CASSQGLDTEAFF.